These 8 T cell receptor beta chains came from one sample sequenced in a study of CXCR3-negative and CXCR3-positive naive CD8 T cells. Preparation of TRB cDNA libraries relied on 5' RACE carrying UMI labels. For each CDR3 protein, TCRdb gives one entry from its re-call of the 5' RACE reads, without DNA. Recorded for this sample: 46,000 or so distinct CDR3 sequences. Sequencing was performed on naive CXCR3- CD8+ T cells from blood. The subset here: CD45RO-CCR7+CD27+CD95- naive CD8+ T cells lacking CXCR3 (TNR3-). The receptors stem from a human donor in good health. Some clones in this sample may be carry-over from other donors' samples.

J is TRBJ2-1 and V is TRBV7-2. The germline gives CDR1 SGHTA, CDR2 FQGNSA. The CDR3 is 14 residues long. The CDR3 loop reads CASSGEPTYNEQFF. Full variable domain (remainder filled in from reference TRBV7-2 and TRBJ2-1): GAGVSQSPSNKVTEKGKDVELRCDPISGHTALYWYRQSLGQGLEFLIYFQGNSAPDKSGLPSDRFSAERTGGSVSTLTIQRTQQEDSAVYLCASSGEPTYNEQFFGPGTRLTVL.

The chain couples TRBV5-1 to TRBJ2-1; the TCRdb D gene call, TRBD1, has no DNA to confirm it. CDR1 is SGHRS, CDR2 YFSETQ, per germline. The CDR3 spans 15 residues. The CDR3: CASSPTGQGESEQFF.

The CDR3 sequence is CASSQEGGGYGYTF. The V and J genes are TRBV3-1 and TRBJ1-2; no DNA is available, so the TRBD1 call from TCRdb remains unchecked. The CDR3 is made up of 14 amino acids. CDR1 and CDR2 from the germline V gene are LGHDT and YNNKEL (reference sequence).

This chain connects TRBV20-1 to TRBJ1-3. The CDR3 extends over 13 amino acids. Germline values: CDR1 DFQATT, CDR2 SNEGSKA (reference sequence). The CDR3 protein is CSARPDSGNTIYF.

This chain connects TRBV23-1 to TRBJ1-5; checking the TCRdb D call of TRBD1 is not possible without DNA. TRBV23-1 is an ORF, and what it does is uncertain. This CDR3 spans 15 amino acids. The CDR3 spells CASSQPYRGNQPQHF.

CDR3 sequence: CASSLPGTGRDTQYF. The rearrangement uses TRBV5-1 and TRBJ2-3; TCRdb outputs TRBD1, but without DNA this stays unchecked. The germline V gene has CDR1 SGHRS and CDR2 YFSETQ. There are 15 residues in the CDR3.

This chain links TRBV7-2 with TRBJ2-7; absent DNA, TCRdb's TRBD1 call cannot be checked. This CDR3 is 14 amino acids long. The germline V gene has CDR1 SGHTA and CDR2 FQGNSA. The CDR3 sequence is CASSSPMGQLEQYF.

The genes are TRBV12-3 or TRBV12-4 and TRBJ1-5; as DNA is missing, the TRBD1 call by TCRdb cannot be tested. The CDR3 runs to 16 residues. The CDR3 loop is CASSLSGGQINQPQHF.